Below, one T cell receptor beta chain is given with its context. Sequencing used immunoSEQ multiplex PCR; TCRdb keeps in-frame clones, though not all of them. The data contain over 450,000 clones, about 91% of them seen just once; the ten biggest clones take up 0.9%. This sample is drawn from a study of blood T cell repertoires in COVID-19. Germline V CDR1 and CDR2: SNHLY, FYNNEI. The trim removed 8 bases at V and 7 bases at J, leaving 9 bases unmatched. The CDR3 runs to 14 residues. Source material: peripheral blood. V gene TRBV2 combines with J gene TRBJ1-5; 9 bases line up with TRBD1. This receptor was taken from a man between 18 and 35 years old with COVID-19, enrolled during active disease. In nucleotides, the CDR3 is TGTGCCAGCGGGGACAGGGCCCCTTCCCAGCCCCAGCATTTT. Amino acids: CASGDRAPSQPQHF.